This is a list of T cell receptor beta chains from one sample in a study of T cell repertoires in cytomegalovirus infection. From the reads, TCRdb called clonotypes with MiXCR, one entry per CDR3 protein. The repertoire holds a few hundred thousand distinct CDR3 sequences, with approximately 40% as singletons. Antigens of these TCRs are unknown. Sequencing used cultured PBMCs, obtained from culture after CMV antigen stimulation. The receptors were gathered from a human donor in good health (CMV status not recorded). Some clones in this sample may be carry-over from other donors' samples. Each CDR3 is given with its conserved first and last residue. D genes are given only for firm matches. The size entry is marked missing in some rows and otherwise reads once, few, many or a size class.

clone_size,v_call,d_call,j_call,cdr3_aa,cdr3_nt
-,TRBV2,-,TRBJ2-6,CASGPLGANVLTF,TGTGCCTCTGGGCCTTTGGGGGCCAACGTCCTGACTTTC
few,TRBV7-8,-,TRBJ1-5,CASSPRRVRQPQHF,TGTGCCAGCAGCCCCCGCAGGGTGAGACAGCCCCAGCATTTT
-,TRBV20-1,-,TRBJ1-6,CSARDLSRVNSPLHF,TGCAGTGCTAGAGATCTTAGCCGGGTCAATTCACCCCTCCACTTT
-,TRBV27,TRBD1,TRBJ1-2,CASSLVQGGDGYTF,TGTGCCAGCAGTTTGGTCCAGGGGGGTGATGGCTACACCTTC
-,TRBV20-1,-,TRBJ2-1,CSARGRYNEQFF,TGCAGTGCTAGAGGGAGATACAATGAGCAGTTCTTC
-,TRBV20-1,-,TRBJ2-3,CSAKVWGEVADTQYF,TGCAGTGCTAAAGTTTGGGGGGAGGTCGCAGATACGCAGTATTTT
few,TRBV27,-,TRBJ2-7,CASSGGNTYEQYF,TGTGCCAGCAGCGGGGGCAATACCTACGAGCAGTACTTC
-,TRBV5-6,-,TRBJ1-5,CASSLFYKTETQHF,TGTGCCAGCAGCCTGTTTTATAAGACCGAGACCCAGCATTTT
-,TRBV24-1,-,TRBJ2-5,CATSDPQGVETQYF,TGTGCCACCAGTGATCCCCAGGGAGTGGAGACCCAGTACTTC
-,TRBV5-1,-,TRBJ1-2,CASSLQDKPYGYTF,TGCGCCAGCAGCTTACAGGACAAGCCCTATGGCTACACCTTC
-,TRBV7-9,-,TRBJ2-5,CASSPDGRLGTQYF,TGTGCCAGCAGCCCGGACGGGAGACTGGGGACCCAGTACTTC
few,TRBV7-2,-,TRBJ2-1,CASSLVFGNEQFF,TGTGCCAGCAGCTTAGTTTTCGGCAATGAGCAGTTCTTC
many,TRBV7-2,-,TRBJ1-5,CASSLGQANNNQPQHF,TGTGCCAGCAGCTTAGGGCAGGCGAATAACAATCAGCCCCAGCATTTT
-,TRBV7-2,-,TRBJ1-1,CASSPLGGVFTEAFF,TGTGCCAGCAGCCCATTGGGGGGTGTCTTCACTGAAGCTTTCTTT
-,TRBV28,-,TRBJ1-5,CASSPPTGGNQPQHF,TGTGCCAGCAGTCCCCCGACGGGAGGCAATCAGCCCCAGCATTTT
few,TRBV11-2,-,TRBJ2-7,CASSLGPSNYEQYF,TGTGCCAGCAGCTTAGGGCCCTCCAACTACGAGCAGTACTTC
-,TRBV15,-,TRBJ2-7,CATSREGFGYEQYF,TGTGCCACCAGCAGAGAGGGGTTTGGTTACGAGCAGTACTTC
-,TRBV19,-,TRBJ2-7,CASSILAGSGYEQYF,TGTGCCAGTAGTATTCTTGCGGGGTCGGGGTACGAGCAGTACTTC
-,TRBV7-9,-,TRBJ2-1,CASSPGFLRNNEQFF,TGTGCCAGCAGCCCGGGATTCCTTAGGAACAATGAGCAGTTCTTC
-,TRBV27,-,TRBJ1-6,CASSLYRTMYNSPLHF,TGTGCCAGCAGTCTCTACCGGACAATGTATAATTCACCCCTCCACTTT
-,TRBV4-3,TRBD1,TRBJ1-2,CASSQDMRQGRGYTF,TGCGCCAGCAGCCAAGATATGAGACAGGGACGAGGCTACACCTTC
few,TRBV7-9,-,TRBJ1-6,CASSLRADNSPLHF,TGTGCCAGCAGCCTAAGGGCGGATAATTCACCCCTCCACTTT
-,TRBV5-4,TRBD2,TRBJ2-1,CASSETSGGQFF,TGTGCCAGCAGCGAGACTAGCGGGGGTCAGTTCTTC
-,TRBV5-5,TRBD2,TRBJ2-3,CASSLGNLAGASDTQYF,TGTGCCAGCAGCTTGGGAAACCTAGCGGGAGCGTCAGATACGCAGTATTTT
-,TRBV29-1,-,TRBJ1-2,CSAVALTGYGYTF,TGCAGCGCCGTTGCCCTGACCGGCTATGGCTACACCTTC
once,TRBV18,TRBD2,TRBJ2-1,CASHSGLAGGEQFF,TGTGCCAGCCACTCGGGACTAGCGGGAGGTGAGCAGTTCTTC
-,TRBV12-3/TRBV12-4,TRBD1,TRBJ1-2,CASSRQGTYGYTF,TGTGCCAGCAGCCGACAGGGGACCTATGGCTACACCTTC
-,TRBV10-1,-,TRBJ2-1,CASSEGVANEQFF,TGCGCCAGCAGTGAAGGAGTCGCCAATGAGCAGTTCTTC
few,TRBV19,TRBD1,TRBJ1-6,CASSGTGGISPLHF,TGTGCCAGTAGCGGGACAGGGGGCATTTCACCCCTCCACTTT
-,TRBV6-6,-,TRBJ1-3,CASSYSSPFRDTFSGNTIYF,TGTGCCAGCAGTTACTCCAGTCCTTTCCGGGACACCTTCTCTGGAAACACCATATATTTT
few,TRBV6-2/TRBV6-3,-,TRBJ2-3,CASRLRWEFSTDTQYF,TGTGCCAGCAGACTGCGGTGGGAGTTCAGCACAGATACGCAGTATTTT
-,TRBV7-6,TRBD1,TRBJ1-2,CASSKFPRDRPHYGYTF,TGTGCCAGCAGTAAATTCCCCCGGGACAGGCCCCACTATGGCTACACCTTC
-,TRBV7-9,TRBD1,TRBJ2-7,CASSEGTGAYEQYF,TGTGCCAGCAGCGAAGGGACAGGGGCCTACGAGCAGTACTTC
few,TRBV7-2,TRBD2,TRBJ2-7,CASSQAGGPHEQYF,TGTGCCAGCAGCCAAGCGGGAGGGCCCCACGAGCAGTACTTC
-,TRBV4-2,TRBD1,TRBJ1-3,CASSLRTGGQAGNTIYF,TGTGCCAGCAGCCTACGGACAGGGGGCCAGGCTGGAAACACCATATATTTT
few,TRBV15,-,TRBJ2-1,CATSSSQLLPLYNEQFF,TGTGCCACCAGCAGTTCACAATTACTGCCTCTATACAATGAGCAGTTCTTC
few,TRBV28,-,TRBJ1-5,CASRGAGINQPQHF,TGTGCCAGTCGGGGGGCAGGGATCAATCAGCCCCAGCATTTT
-,TRBV7-6,-,TRBJ2-7,CASSFSGGYEQYF,TGTGCCAGCAGCTTTAGCGGCGGGTACGAGCAGTACTTC
-,TRBV7-4,TRBD1,TRBJ2-2,CASSLRQGTTGELFF,TGTGCCAGCAGCTTACGACAGGGGACCACCGGGGAGCTGTTTTTT
-,TRBV7-2,-,TRBJ1-5,CASSFGPGQPQHF,-
many,TRBV4-3,TRBD2,TRBJ2-3,CASSQEGKRETDTQYF,TGCGCCAGCAGCCAAGAGGGGAAGCGGGAGACAGATACGCAGTATTTT
-,TRBV7-2,-,TRBJ2-4,CASSLSRSHIQYF,TGTGCCAGCAGCTTATCTAGAAGCCACATTCAGTACTTC
many,TRBV7-2,-,TRBJ2-3,CASSLPTDTQYF,TGTGCCAGCAGCTTACCCACAGATACGCAGTATTTT
-,TRBV19,-,TRBJ2-1,CASRPRVRGGKYNEQFF,TGTGCCAGTAGGCCACGGGTCCGGGGCGGAAAGTACAATGAGCAGTTCTTC
-,TRBV19,-,TRBJ2-1,CASSIGSGETEQFF,TGTGCCAGTAGTATAGGTAGCGGAGAAACTGAGCAGTTCTTC
-,TRBV12-3/TRBV12-4,-,TRBJ1-1,CASSSRRSTEAFF,TGTGCCAGCAGCTCCCGCCGGAGCACTGAAGCTTTCTTT
-,TRBV4-3,-,TRBJ1-2,CASSQDLGGARVYGYTF,TGCGCCAGCAGCCAAGATCTTGGGGGGGCGCGTGTCTACGGCTACACCTTC
-,TRBV7-2,-,TRBJ2-5,CASSLVALYQETQYF,TGTGCCAGCAGCTTAGTGGCTCTGTACCAAGAGACCCAGTACTTC
once,TRBV7-8,-,TRBJ2-1,CASSLARSRSYNEQFF,TGTGCCAGCAGCTTAGCGCGGAGTCGCTCCTACAATGAGCAGTTCTTC
few,TRBV7-2,TRBD2,TRBJ2-7,CASSLVGLAGGEQYF,TGTGCCAGCAGCTTAGTAGGACTAGCGGGAGGCGAGCAGTACTTC
-,TRBV5-6,-,TRBJ2-5,CASSGASRGGGETQYF,TGTGCCAGCAGCGGAGCGTCAAGAGGAGGTGGGGAGACCCAGTACTTC
few,TRBV7-2,TRBD1,TRBJ1-2,CASSLGQGRNGYTF,TGTGCCAGCAGCTTGGGACAGGGACGTAATGGCTACACCTTC
-,TRBV20-1,TRBD1,TRBJ1-4,CSARQGANEKLFF,TGCAGTGCTCGACAGGGGGCTAATGAAAAACTGTTTTTT
few,TRBV12-3/TRBV12-4,-,TRBJ1-1,CSCRGNTEAFF,TGTTCTTGCCGTGGGAACACTGAAGCTTTCTTT
-,TRBV4-1,-,TRBJ2-1,CASSQDRGRAYNEQFF,TGCGCCAGCAGCCAAGATAGGGGACGAGCCTACAATGAGCAGTTCTTC